These 24 T cell receptor beta chains came from one sample sequenced in a study of shared clonotypes between healthy human individuals. The repertoire was sequenced with immunoSEQ multiplex PCR; TCRdb's copy has only in-frame clones and lacks some. The sample contains over 2 million clones, roughly 95% of which appear only once. Material for sequencing was naive CD4+ T cells sorted from blood. The subset: CD45RA+ positively selected. The receptors originated from a man aged 18 to 29 in good health.

The chain links TRBV11-2 to TRBJ2-1; TRBD2 matches 14 bases. CDR3 length: 14 amino acids. Per germline, CDR1 SGHAT and CDR2 FQNNGV. V was pared by 4 bases and J by 7 bases, with 0 bases of the junction left unmatched. As DNA, the CDR3 is TGTGCCAGCAGCTGGACTAGCGGGGGGAATGAGCAGTTCTTC. Translated, it gives CASSWTSGGNEQFF.

Regarding this clone: The same CDR3 arises from other DNA sequences in this sample as well. The chain links TRBV7-2 to TRBJ2-3; 9 nucleotides agree with TRBD1. CDR1 and CDR2 from the germline V gene are SGHTA and FQGNSA. V was clipped by 5 bases and J by 0 bases; unmatched bases: 3. This CDR3 comprises 15 residues. The CDR3 is CASSPGTGSTDTQYF. The CDR3 region has the DNA TGTGCCAGCAGCCCCGGGACAGGGAGCACAGATACGCAGTATTTT.

A note on this clone: Within the sample, other DNA sequences also encode this same CDR3. The V and J genes are TRBV6-5 and TRBJ2-5; the match to TRBD1 covers 9 bases. The trim removed 6 bases at V and 2 bases at J, leaving 4 bases unmatched. CDR1 and CDR2 from the germline V gene are MNHEY and SVGAGI. The CDR3 is 14 amino acids. This CDR3 is CASSRDRVQETQYF. As DNA, the CDR3 is TGTGCCAGCAGCCGGGACAGGGTTCAAGAGACCCAGTACTTC.

The rearrangement links TRBV5-1 to TRBJ2-5, with TRBD2 as a possible D gene (6 bases). The germline V gene has CDR1 SGHRS and CDR2 YFSETQ. The length of the CDR3 is 14 residues. The germline V and J ends were trimmed by 7 bases and 2 bases, with 15 bases remaining between them. The CDR3 is CASGKVGRQETQYF. Here the CDR3 DNA reads TGCGCCAGCGGCAAGGTCGGGAGACAAGAGACCCAGTACTTC.

J is TRBJ2-3 and V is TRBV6-5, with 14 bases fitting TRBD2. Germline CDR1 reads MNHEY; CDR2 reads SVGAGI. The CDR3 contains 15 residues. V gave up 6 bases and J gave up 7 bases; unmatched junction bases: 6. CDR3 residues: CASRPGTSGSNTQYF. Here the CDR3 DNA reads TGTGCCAGCAGGCCCGGGACTAGCGGGAGCAATACGCAGTATTTT.

The chain links TRBV9 to TRBJ2-1; 8 bases are shared with TRBD2. The CDR3 is 16 amino acids. Germline V CDR1 and CDR2: SGDLS, YYNGEE. V dropped 4 bases and J dropped 3; count of bases not matched to a gene: 9. In DNA, the CDR3 is TGTGCCAGCAGCCCCCTCGCGGGGGGCCTCTACAATGAGCAGTTCTTC. Protein product: CASSPLAGGLYNEQFF.

The chain links TRBV20-1 to TRBJ2-5; the D is unclear. CDR3 size: 11 residues. Per the germline V gene, CDR1 is DFQATT and CDR2 is SNEGSKA (reference sequence). The V end lost 0 bases, the J end lost 7 bases, and 6 bases lay between the germline ends. The CDR3 here is CSARDPGTQYF. The DNA of the CDR3 is TGCAGTGCTAGAGATCCGGGGACCCAGTACTTC.

The chain combines TRBV28 with TRBJ1-6; 8 bases map to TRBD1. CDR3 length: 12 residues. J lost 9 bases, V lost 8 bases, and 3 bases had no gene match. Germline assignment: CDR1 MDHEN and CDR2 SYDVKM. The CDR3 sequence is CASDRGSSPLHF. DNA for the CDR3: TGTGCCAGCGACAGGGGTTCTTCACCCCTCCACTTT.

This clone was recorded only once. The chain links TRBV7-9 to TRBJ2-1, with D possibly TRBD2 on 7 matching bases. V lost 4 bases and J 6 bases, leaving 19 bases between the germline ends. Germline V lookup: CDR1 SEHNR, CDR2 FQNEAQ (reference sequence). The CDR3 has 16 amino acids. CDR3 in amino acids: CASSSITGGPTNEQFF. Written as DNA, the CDR3 is TGTGCCAGCAGCTCCATAACCGGGGGGCCGACCAATGAGCAGTTCTTC. Together with reference TRBV7-9 and TRBJ2-1, the CDR3 gives the full variable domain: DTGVSQNPRHKITKRGQNVTFRCDPISEHNRLYWYRQTLGQGPEFLTYFQNEAQLEKSRLLSDRFSAERPKGSFSTLEIQRTEQGDSAMYLCASSSITGGPTNEQFFGPGTRLTVL.

The rearrangement joins TRBV6-5 to TRBJ1-6; no definite D call. Per germline, CDR1 MNHEY and CDR2 SVGAGI. The CDR3 is 14 residues long. V dropped 5 bases and J dropped 0 bases, with 5 bases sitting between them. CDR3 amino acids: CASSGYSYNSPLHF. CDR3 DNA: TGTGCCAGCAGTGGGTACTCCTATAATTCACCCCTCCACTTT.

This clone came up once. The chain recombines TRBV6-1 with TRBJ2-7; 10 positions match TRBD1. Germline CDR1 reads MNHNS; CDR2 reads SASEGT. The CDR3 is made up of 15 amino acids. J gave up 4 bases and V 2 bases, and 5 bases lay outside the gene matches. The CDR3 here is CASSEYGTGVYEQYF. In DNA, the CDR3 is TGTGCCAGCAGTGAATATGGGACAGGGGTTTACGAGCAGTACTTC.

V gene TRBV5-6 combines with J gene TRBJ1-1, with unresolved D. V lost 1 base, J lost 3 bases, and 19 bases lay in between. The CDR3 runs to 17 residues. Germline CDR1 reads SGHDT; CDR2 reads YYEEEE. The CDR3 here is CASSLPTFDTIHTEAFF. The CDR3 DNA reads as TGTGCCAGCAGCTTGCCCACCTTTGACACTATACACACTGAAGCTTTCTTT.

The CDR3 DNA reads TGTGCCTGGAGTGTAAAGTTGCCCCCCTACGAGCAGTACTTC. The encoded protein is CAWSVKLPPYEQYF. The rearrangement links TRBV30 to TRBJ2-7; the D is unclear. The CDR3 spans 14 residues. V was pared by 0 bases and J by 2 bases, with 11 bases between. Germline CDR1 GTSNPN, CDR2 SVGIG (reference sequence).

The V call is TRBV30, the J call TRBJ1-2, with D maybe TRBD1 (5 bases). V was cut by 2 bases and J by 0 bases, with 10 bases left in between. CDR3 size: 14 residues. The V gene's germline CDR1 is GTSNPN and CDR2 SVGIG (reference sequence). The CDR3 region has the DNA TGTGCCTGGAGTTCTGACAGACCTAACTATGGCTACACCTTC. Residues: CAWSSDRPNYGYTF. The whole variable domain, filled in from reference TRBV30 and TRBJ1-2, reads SQTIHQWPATLVQPVGSPLSLECTVEGTSNPNLYWYRQAAGRGLQLLFYSVGIGQISSEVPQNLSASRPQDRQFILSSKKLLLSDSGFYLCAWSSDRPNYGYTFGSGTRLTVV.

The chain uses TRBV28 and TRBJ2-3; D is unclear. The CDR3 is 14 residues long. In germline, CDR1 is MDHEN, CDR2 SYDVKM. The germline V and J ends were trimmed by 3 bases and 4 bases, with 11 bases remaining between them. CDR3 residues: CASSLPAFADTQYF. CDR3 nucleotide sequence: TGTGCCAGCAGTTTGCCAGCGTTCGCAGATACGCAGTATTTT.

This clone has only one observation. The sample has other DNA sequences that encode this CDR3 too. V gene TRBV27 combines with J gene TRBJ2-5; D is tentatively TRBD1 or TRBD2 (5 bases each). V was trimmed by 3 bases and J by 3 bases, leaving 8 bases between them. Germline assignment: CDR1 MNHEY and CDR2 SMNVEV (reference sequence). The CDR3 has 13 amino acids. The DNA for the CDR3 is TGTGCCAGCAGTTTCGTGGGGGAAGAGACCCAGTACTTC. Translating gives CASSFVGEETQYF.

This clone was seen once. The chain uses TRBV18 and TRBJ2-5; 9 nucleotides align to TRBD2. Germline lookup yields CDR1 KGHSH and CDR2 LQKENI. V trimming: 5 bases; J trimming: 1 base; junction bases outside the gene matches: 5. This CDR3 spans 15 amino acids. The CDR3 nucleotides are TGTGCCAGCTCAACCCTAGCGGGGTCCCAAGAGACCCAGTACTTC. Its protein is CASSTLAGSQETQYF. Together with reference TRBV18 and TRBJ2-5, the CDR3 gives the full variable domain: NAGVMQNPRHLVRRRGQEARLRCSPMKGHSHVYWYRQLPEEGLKFMVYLQKENIIDESGMPKERFSAEFPKEGPSILRIQQVVRGDSAAYFCASSTLAGSQETQYFGPGTRLLVL.

V gene TRBV4-1 combines with J gene TRBJ1-2; D unresolved. V was trimmed by 5 bases and J by 6 bases, leaving 16 bases between them. The CDR3 has 14 amino acids. The germline CDR1 and CDR2 sequences are MGHRA and YSYEKL. In DNA, the CDR3 is TGCGCCAGCAGCGCCCCCCAGGTGGTGGATGGCTACACCTTC. Its protein is CASSAPQVVDGYTF.

The V gene is TRBV28, the J gene TRBJ2-7; 7 positions agree with TRBD1. The germline V gene has CDR1 MDHEN and CDR2 SYDVKM. V dropped 2 bases and J dropped 5; count of bases not matched to a gene: 6. This CDR3 contains 14 residues. DNA for the CDR3: TGTGCCAGCAGTTTAGGGCAGGGGGTGGACGAGCAGTACTTC. Translated: CASSLGQGVDEQYF.

This clone was seen once. CDR3 loop: CASGAQTGAYEQYF. The CDR3 DNA sequence: TGTGCCAGTGGAGCCCAGACGGGAGCCTACGAGCAGTACTTC. The chain uses TRBV25-1 and TRBJ2-7, with a tentative D call TRBD2 (6 bases). V dropped 9 bases and J dropped 2 bases, with 17 bases sitting between them. There are 14 residues in the CDR3. The germline CDR1 and CDR2 sequences are MGHDK and SYGVNS.

V is TRBV5-6 and J is TRBJ2-1; 9 bases agree with TRBD2. The CDR3 extends over 16 amino acids. Germline V gene data show CDR1 as SGHDT and CDR2 as YYEEEE. The junction had 8 bases not matched to a gene; V was cut back by 4 bases and J by 3 bases. CDR3 loop: CASSAKGTSFYNEQFF. The CDR3 DNA reads as TGTGCCAGCAGCGCCAAAGGGACTAGCTTCTACAATGAGCAGTTCTTC. The full variable domain, in which reference TRBV5-6 and TRBJ2-1 provide the parts outside the CDR3, is DAGVTQSPTHLIKTRGQQVTLRCSPKSGHDTVSWYQQALGQGPQFIFQYYEEEERQRGNFPDRFSGHQFPNYSSELNVNALLLGDSALYLCASSAKGTSFYNEQFFGPGTRLTVL.

This clone was seen a single time. J is TRBJ2-5 and V is TRBV9, with 9 bases identical to TRBD1. CDR3 length: 14 amino acids. Trimming cost V 4 bases and J 4 bases; bases outside gene matches: 5. Germline V CDR1 and CDR2: SGDLS, YYNGEE. In DNA form, the CDR3 reads TGTGCCAGCAGCCCCGGACAGGGGACAGAGACCCAGTACTTC. Amino acid sequence: CASSPGQGTETQYF. Combining the CDR3 with reference TRBV9 and TRBJ2-5 gives the whole variable domain DSGVTQTPKHLITATGQRVTLRCSPRSGDLSVYWYQQSLDQGLQFLIQYYNGEERAKGNILERFSAQQFPDLHSELNLSSLELGDSALYFCASSPGQGTETQYFGPGTRLLVL.

To note about this clone: In the same sample, other DNA sequences code for this CDR3. The chain combines TRBV4-2 with TRBJ1-5; no definite D call. The CDR3 extends over 13 amino acids. The V end was cut by 0 bases, the J end by 4 bases, with 4 bases between. Germline CDR1 reads LGHNA; CDR2 reads YNFKEQ. CDR3 nucleotide sequence: TGTGCCAGCAGCCAAGATGGGAATCAGCCCCAGCATTTT. It specifies CASSQDGNQPQHF.

The chain combines TRBV6-4 with TRBJ2-7; D might be TRBD1 (6 bases). V was trimmed by 3 bases and J by 6 bases, leaving 15 bases between them. The V gene's germline CDR1 is MRHNA and CDR2 SNTAGT. The CDR3 loop spans 14 amino acids. The CDR3 spells CASSEEAGVTEQYF. CDR3 coding DNA: TGTGCCAGCAGTGAAGAGGCAGGGGTAACCGAGCAGTACTTC.